This T cell receptor (beta chain) was retrieved from a study of blood T cell repertoires in COVID-19. About the study: Collection of acute and convalescent COVID-19 samples took place in the United States, Italy and Spain. PBMCs, B-cell-depleted T cells, or T cells were the source of the cDNA or gDNA that made up the material.

Only in-frame clones appear in the TCRdb table, and some are missing; sequencing was by immunoSEQ multiplex PCR. The table includes some 140,000 clones, nearly 80% detected once. This sequence originates from a man older than 75 with acute or convalescent COVID-19. Sequenced sample: peripheral blood.

The CDR3 loop reads CASSQGTGYGYTF. CDR3 DNA: TGCGCCAGCAGCCAAGGCACAGGGTATGGCTACACCTTC. The rearrangement uses TRBV4-1 and TRBJ1-2; a possible D gene is TRBD1 (6 bases). V lost 1 base to trimming and J lost 5 bases, with 8 bases between them. Germline CDR1 is MGHRA and CDR2 is YSYEKL. This CDR3 region has 13 residues.